Below, one T cell receptor beta chain is given with its context. Its antigen is not identified. The entry originates in a study of identical twins. Study findings and constraints: High-abundance cord blood beta clonotypes had fewer insertions; memory repertoires showed none. An excess of low generation probability was shown by twin-shared out-of-frame alpha sequences.

One entry per CDR3 protein results from TCRdb running MiXCR on the 5' RACE reads. The data show fewer than 500,000 distinct CDR3 sequences, with 24% seen just once and about 2.7% held by the top ten. The sample also formed part of further work on T cells expressing NK-cell markers. As that report states: Serological testing identified seven of the eight sequenced donors as HCMV-seropositive and one as seronegative. No clear determination of HCMV specificity was made for expanded NKG2C+ T cell clones.

The sequence was collected from a woman aged 18-35 years in good health. The sequencing sample was made of CD4+ T cells sorted from blood.

This CDR3 is CASSSSPGTSGSYEQYF. For the CDR3, the DNA is TGTGCCAGCAGTTCGAGTCCCGGGACTAGCGGGAGTTACGAGCAGTACTTC. The chain links TRBV6-5 to TRBJ2-7, with TRBD2 identical over 14 bases. Germline V gives CDR1 MNHEY, CDR2 SVGAGI. With V trimmed by 4 bases and J by 4 bases, 9 bases remained unmatched. The length of the CDR3 is 17 residues.